Sequencing of this TCR beta chain was carried out in a study of shared clonotypes between healthy human individuals. This clone was found once. This table comes from immunoSEQ multiplex PCR, and its TCRdb copy is limited to in-frame clones, with some not included. The data show about 2.4 million clones, with 93% seen just once and roughly 0.39% held by the top ten. Trimming at V came to 5 bases and at J to 1 base, leaving 13 bases not matched to a gene. The CDR3 extends over 17 amino acids. CDR1 is MDHEN, CDR2 SYDVKM, per germline. This clonotype was sampled from a man younger than 35 in good health. Some clones in this sample may be carry-over from other donors' samples. Sequencing was performed on naive CD4+ T cells from PBMCs. Subset specified: CD45RA+ positively selected. The chain combines TRBV28 with TRBJ1-2; 7 positions match TRBD1. DNA for the CDR3: TGTGCCAGCAGTCCGCCCAACAGGGGATTTTATAACTATGGCTACACCTTC. Amino acids: CASSPPNRGFYNYGYTF.